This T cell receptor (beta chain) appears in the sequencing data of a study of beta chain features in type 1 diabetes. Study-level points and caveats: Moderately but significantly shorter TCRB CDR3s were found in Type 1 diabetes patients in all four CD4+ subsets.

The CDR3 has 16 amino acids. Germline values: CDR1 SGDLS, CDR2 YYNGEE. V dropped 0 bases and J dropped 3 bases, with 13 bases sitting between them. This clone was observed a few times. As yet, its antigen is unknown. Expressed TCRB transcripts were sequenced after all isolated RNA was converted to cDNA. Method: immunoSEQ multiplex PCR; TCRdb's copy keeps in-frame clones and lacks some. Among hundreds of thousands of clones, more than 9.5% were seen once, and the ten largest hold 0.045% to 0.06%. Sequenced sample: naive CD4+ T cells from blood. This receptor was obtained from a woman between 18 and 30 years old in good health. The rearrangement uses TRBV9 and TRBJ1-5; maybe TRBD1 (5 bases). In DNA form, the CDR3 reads TGTGCCAGCAGCGTAGCCGCGACAGTATACAATCAGCCCCAGCATTTT. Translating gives CASSVAATVYNQPQHF.